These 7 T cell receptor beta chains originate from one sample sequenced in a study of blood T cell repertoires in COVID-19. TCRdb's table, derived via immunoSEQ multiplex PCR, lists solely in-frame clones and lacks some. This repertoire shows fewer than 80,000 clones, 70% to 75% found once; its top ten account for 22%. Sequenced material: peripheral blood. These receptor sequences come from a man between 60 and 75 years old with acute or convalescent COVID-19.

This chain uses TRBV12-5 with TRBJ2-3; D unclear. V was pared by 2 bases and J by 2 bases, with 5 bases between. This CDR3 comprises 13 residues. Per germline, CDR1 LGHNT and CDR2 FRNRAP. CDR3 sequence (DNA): TGTGCTAGTGGTTTGACATCCACAGATACGCAGTATTTT. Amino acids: CASGLTSTDTQYF.

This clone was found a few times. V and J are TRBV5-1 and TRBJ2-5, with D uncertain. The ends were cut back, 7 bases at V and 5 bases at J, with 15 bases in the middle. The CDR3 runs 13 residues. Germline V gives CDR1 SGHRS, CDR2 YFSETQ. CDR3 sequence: CASPQRTGETQYF. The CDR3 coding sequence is TGCGCCAGCCCCCAAAGAACCGGGGAGACCCAGTACTTC.

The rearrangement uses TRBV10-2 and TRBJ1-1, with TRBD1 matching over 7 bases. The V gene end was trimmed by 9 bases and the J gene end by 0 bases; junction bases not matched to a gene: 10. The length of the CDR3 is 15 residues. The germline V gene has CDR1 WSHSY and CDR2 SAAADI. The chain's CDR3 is CASLPRQGMNTEAFF. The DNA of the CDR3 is TGCGCCAGTTTACCCAGACAGGGTATGAACACTGAAGCTTTCTTT.

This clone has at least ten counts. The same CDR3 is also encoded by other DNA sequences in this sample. CDR3 protein: CASSPSGDTDTQYF. The DNA for the CDR3 is TGTGCCAGCAGTCCCAGCGGGGACACAGATACGCAGTATTTT. The chain employs TRBV2 and TRBJ2-3; 7 positions match TRBD2. This CDR3 is 14 amino acids long. The junction had 4 bases not matched to a gene; V was cut back by 5 bases and J by 2 bases. CDR1 is SNHLY, CDR2 FYNNEI, per germline.

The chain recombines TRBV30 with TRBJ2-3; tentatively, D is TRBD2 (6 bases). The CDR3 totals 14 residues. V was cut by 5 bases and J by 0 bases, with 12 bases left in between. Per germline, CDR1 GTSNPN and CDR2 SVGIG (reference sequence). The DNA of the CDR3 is TGTGCCTGGGCCTCGGCGGGAAGCACAGATACGCAGTATTTT. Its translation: CAWASAGSTDTQYF.

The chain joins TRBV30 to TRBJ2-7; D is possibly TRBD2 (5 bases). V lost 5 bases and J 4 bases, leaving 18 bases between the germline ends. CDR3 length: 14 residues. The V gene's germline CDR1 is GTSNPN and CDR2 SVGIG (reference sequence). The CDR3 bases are TGTGCCTGGTCACACACCGGGATGACTTACGAGCAGTACGTC. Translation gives CAWSHTGMTYEQYV.

CDR3 nucleotides: TGTGCCAGTAGCTTTGGTAGCGGCTCCTACAATGAGCAGTTCTTC. As protein: CASSFGSGSYNEQFF. The V gene is TRBV19, the J gene TRBJ2-1, with a tentative D call TRBD2 (6 bases). The germline V gene has CDR1 LNHDA and CDR2 SQIVND (reference sequence). V lost 6 bases, J lost 0 bases, and 12 bases lay in between. The CDR3 consists of 15 residues.